Sequencing of this TCR beta chain was carried out in a study of T cells after yellow fever vaccination. Study-level information: The study sorted EM, EMRA, CM and Tscm memory subsets by CD3, CD45RA, CCR7 and CD95. Broader study findings: Detected again after the booster were most primary-vaccination clones, at approximately 96% CD4 and nearly 90% CD8. Clonotypes shared by both compartments, CD4 and CD8, made up a small share.

Trimming at V came to 1 base and at J to 4 bases, leaving 6 bases not matched to a gene. Germline V gene data show CDR1 as LGHNA and CDR2 as YNFKEQ. This CDR3 spans 16 amino acids. A single record per CDR3 protein comes from TCRdb applying MiXCR to the 5' RACE reads. The data show approximately 58,000 distinct CDR3 sequences, about 5% seen once. The starting material was PBMCs, either bulk or a sorted T-cell subset (CD4+, CD8+, memory, or dextramer-sorted; not recorded which), obtained on the day of the yellow fever booster vaccination. This clonotype originated in a man aged 18 to 30 who received the YFV17D yellow fever vaccine. V is TRBV4-2 and J is TRBJ2-1; 8 positions match TRBD2. The CDR3, as DNA: TGTGCCAGCAGCCAAGCCCGGGGACTAGGGTACAATGAGCAGTTCTTC. Protein sequence: CASSQARGLGYNEQFF.